The 17 T cell receptor beta chains given below trace back to one sample, sequenced in a study of blood T cell repertoires in COVID-19. Clones were sequenced by immunoSEQ multiplex PCR, and TCRdb holds only the in-frame ones, with some missing. The sample lists roughly 180,000 clones; around 85% were seen once. Sample: peripheral blood. The receptors originated from a man aged 70-80 years with active or convalescent COVID-19.

This chain uses TRBV15 with TRBJ1-5; TRBD1 is a possible D gene (5 bases). CDR1 is LNHNV, CDR2 YYDKDF, per germline (reference sequence). The CDR3 length is 17 residues. V lost 0 bases and J 0 bases, leaving 12 bases between the germline ends. Here the CDR3 DNA reads TGTGCCACCAGCAGAGATTTTACACAGGATAGCAATCAGCCCCAGCATTTT. Translated, it gives CATSRDFTQDSNQPQHF. Supplemented by reference TRBV15 and TRBJ1-5, the full variable domain reads DAMVIQNPRYQVTQFGKPVTLSCSQTLNHNVMYWYQQKSSQAPKLLFHYYDKDFNNEADTPDNFQSRRPNTSFCFLDIRSPGLGDTAMYLCATSRDFTQDSNQPQHFGDGTRLSIL.

The rearrangement uses TRBV3-1 (or the pseudogene TRBV3-2) and TRBJ1-1; possible D gene TRBD1, 6 bases. CDR3 length: 16 amino acids. Germline V CDR1 and CDR2: LGHDT, YNNKEL (reference sequence). The germline V and J ends were trimmed by 5 bases and 3 bases, with 19 bases remaining between them. Here the CDR3 reads CASSGAGHGVDTEAFF. The CDR3, as DNA: TGTGCCAGCAGCGGAGCGGGACACGGGGTCGACACTGAAGCTTTCTTT.

The V gene is TRBV9, the J gene TRBJ1-2; D gene unclear. V dropped 4 bases and J dropped 8 bases, with 15 bases sitting between them. Germline V lookup: CDR1 SGDLS, CDR2 YYNGEE. CDR3 length equals 13 residues. The CDR3 nucleotides read TGTGCCAGCAGCCCGCGGGATCTTATCGGCTACACCTTC. Protein product: CASSPRDLIGYTF.

V and J are TRBV19 and TRBJ2-7, with 8 bases aligning to TRBD1. V lost 3 bases and J lost 0; bases outside the gene matches: 16. CDR1 is LNHDA, CDR2 SQIVND, per germline (reference sequence). The CDR3 is 19 amino acids. The CDR3 DNA reads as TGTGCCAGTAGTATTAAGGCGTCAGGGGGCGAAGCTTACTCCTACGAGCAGTACTTC. It specifies CASSIKASGGEAYSYEQYF.

J is TRBJ1-2 and V is TRBV9; D is possibly TRBD1 (5 bases). Germline V gene data show CDR1 as SGDLS and CDR2 as YYNGEE. The CDR3 sequence is 17 residues long. Trimming cost V 3 bases and J 0 bases, with 18 bases left between them. Here the CDR3 DNA reads TGTGCCAGCAGCGCCCGGGGGGGGACCCCAGCTAACTATGGCTACACCTTC. This codes for CASSARGGTPANYGYTF.

The chain links TRBV30 to TRBJ2-2, with 8 bases aligning to TRBD2. Trimming took 0 bases from V and 7 from J; bases not matched to a gene: 4. Germline V lookup: CDR1 GTSNPN, CDR2 SVGIG (reference sequence). This CDR3 contains 14 residues. The CDR3 DNA is TGTGCCTGGAGTGTACAGCGGGGGATCGGGGAGCTGTTTTTT. Translation: CAWSVQRGIGELFF.

V and J are TRBV28 and TRBJ2-7; 9 nucleotides agree with TRBD1. The J segment lost 2 bases and the V segment lost 6 bases, leaving 5 bases of the junction unmatched. Germline assignment: CDR1 MDHEN and CDR2 SYDVKM. The CDR3 runs to 14 residues. CDR3 DNA sequence: TGTGCCAGCAGGGGGACAGGGCCAACCTACGAGCAGTACTTC. Protein: CASRGTGPTYEQYF.

This chain uses TRBV12-3 or TRBV12-4 with TRBJ1-1, with D perhaps TRBD1 (5 bases). CDR3 size: 13 residues. Trimming pared 7 bases from V and 4 bases from J, leaving 13 bases between. The CDR3 loop is CASNRRAGTEAFF. For the CDR3, the DNA is TGTGCCAGCAATCGCAGGGCAGGCACTGAAGCTTTCTTT.

CDR3 DNA sequence: TGTGCCAGCGATCAGGGGATAGGTCAGCCCCAGCATTTT. It translates to CASDQGIGQPQHF. This chain connects TRBV2 to TRBJ1-5, with D perhaps matching TRBD1 (6 bases). This CDR3 comprises 13 residues. V was pared by 8 bases and J by 6 bases, with 14 bases between. Germline CDR1 reads SNHLY; CDR2 reads FYNNEI.

DNA of the CDR3: TGTGCCAGCAGTTCATCTAGGTACGAGCAGTACTTC. Residues: CASSSSRYEQYF. The chain is built from TRBV28 and TRBJ2-7; D unresolved. CDR3 length: 12 residues. V was trimmed by 4 bases and J by 4 bases, leaving 8 bases between them. Germline CDR1 reads MDHEN; CDR2 reads SYDVKM.

The chain employs TRBV28 and TRBJ2-1, with 10 positions matching TRBD2. This CDR3 has 15 amino acids. V trimming: 2 bases; J trimming: 3 bases; junction bases outside the gene matches: 1. CDR1 and CDR2 (germline): MDHEN, SYDVKM. The CDR3 DNA is TGTGCCAGCAGTTTAGGACTAGCGGACTACAATGAGCAGTTCTTC. Its translation: CASSLGLADYNEQFF.

The chain links TRBV19 to TRBJ1-5; D perhaps matches TRBD1 (5 bases). The length of the CDR3 is 15 residues. With 3 bases removed from V and 3 bases from J, the gap between germline ends came to 12 bases. CDR1 and CDR2 (germline): LNHDA, SQIVND (reference sequence). CDR3 protein: CASSITRVDNQPQHF. DNA for the CDR3: TGTGCCAGTAGTATCACCAGGGTAGACAATCAGCCCCAGCATTTT.

This chain uses TRBV7-7 with TRBJ2-2; TRBD1 is a possible D gene (5 bases). The germline V and J ends were trimmed by 5 bases and 4 bases, with 11 bases remaining between them. This CDR3 has 14 amino acids. Germline lookup yields CDR1 SSHAT and CDR2 FNYEAQ (reference sequence). This CDR3 reads CASSPTALTGELFF. In nucleotides, the CDR3 is TGTGCCAGCAGCCCGACAGCGCTCACCGGGGAGCTGTTTTTT.

The chain recombines TRBV7-9 with TRBJ1-2; D is uncertain. V lost 1 base to trimming and J lost 7 bases, with 7 bases between them. The CDR3 length is 12 residues. CDR1 and CDR2 (germline): SEHNR, FQNEAQ (reference sequence). The CDR3 DNA reads as TGTGCCAGCAGCTTAGAGAGCGGTGGCTACACCTTC. It specifies CASSLESGGYTF.

The gene calls are TRBV10-3 and TRBJ2-1; 8 bases are shared with TRBD2. J gave up 0 bases and V 3 bases, and 4 bases lay outside the gene matches. This CDR3 has 16 amino acids. Germline V lookup: CDR1 ENHRY, CDR2 SYGVKD. The CDR3 DNA reads as TGTGCCATCAGTGATTTAGCGGGGAGCTCCTACAATGAGCAGTTCTTC. Translated: CAISDLAGSSYNEQFF.

The count of this clone is one. J is TRBJ2-1 and V is TRBV15; 7 nucleotides match TRBD1. Looked up from germline, CDR1 is LNHNV and CDR2 is YYDKDF (reference sequence). The ends lost 6 bases at V and 8 bases at J; junction bases unmatched: 4. This CDR3 comprises 12 residues. CDR3 bases: TGTGCCACCAGTAAGGGGGCCTATGAGCAGTTCTTC. Protein product: CATSKGAYEQFF.

The V call is TRBV5-1, the J call TRBJ1-4, with D tentatively TRBD1 (5 bases). With 2 bases removed from V and 6 bases from J, the gap between germline ends came to 14 bases. The CDR3 runs 15 residues. Germline CDR1 SGHRS, CDR2 YFSETQ. The CDR3 DNA is TGCGCCAGCAGCTTTACAGGCGCCCCGGATGAAAAACTGTTTTTT. Its protein product is CASSFTGAPDEKLFF.